Listed below are T cell receptor beta chains from one sample, sequenced in a study of blood T cells in healthy people across ages. TCRdb redid the calling of the 5' RACE reads with MiXCR, one entry per CDR3 protein. This sample has some 1,500,000 distinct CDR3 sequences; approximately 42% occur once, and the top ten carry around 4%. Material: blood. The source is a woman between 18 and 29 years old in good health. Both conserved end residues are part of each CDR3. The D gene is left open where the match is weak. Only part of the rows carry a size: once, few, many, or a class if the clone is expanded.

abundance,d_gene,j_gene,v_gene,CDR3aa,CDR3nt
few,-,TRBJ2-1,TRBV9,CASSVVGDPYNEQFF,TGTGCCAGCAGCGTAGTAGGGGACCCCTACAATGAGCAGTTCTTC
-,-,TRBJ2-7,TRBV7-8,CASSSADYEQYF,TGTGCCAGCAGCTCAGCAGACTACGAGCAGTACTTC
few,TRBD2,TRBJ2-5,TRBV27,CASSPLAGGETQYF,TGTGCCAGCAGTCCGCTAGCGGGAGGAGAGACCCAGTACTTC
-,-,TRBJ1-2,TRBV5-1,CASSGTTFGYTF,TGCGCCAGCAGCGGGACGACCTTTGGCTACACCTTC
-,-,TRBJ1-6,TRBV6-2/TRBV6-3,CASSYHRTVYNSPLHF,TGTGCCAGCAGTTACCACCGGACAGTTTATAATTCACCCCTCCACTTT
few,-,TRBJ2-1,TRBV20-1,CSAPGAGSYNEQFF,TGCAGTGCTCCCGGGGCAGGTTCCTACAATGAGCAGTTCTTC
-,TRBD1,TRBJ2-1,TRBV7-8,CASSSGQVVYNEQFF,TGTGCCAGCAGCTCAGGACAGGTAGTCTACAATGAGCAGTTCTTC
-,-,TRBJ2-7,TRBV7-2,CASSLDSHTYEQYF,TGTGCCAGCAGCTTGGACAGCCATACCTACGAGCAGTACTTC
-,-,TRBJ2-7,TRBV11-2,CASSLDTAGDSQYF,TGTGCCAGCAGCTTAGACACAGCGGGTGACTCCCAGTACTTC
-,-,TRBJ2-7,TRBV7-9,CASSSGDGRNSYNEQYF,TGTGCCAGCAGCTCGGGAGACGGGCGGAACTCCTACAATGAGCAGTACTTC
-,-,TRBJ2-7,TRBV10-3,CAIRPGPTSYEQYF,TGTGCCATCAGGCCGGGACCTACGTCCTACGAGCAGTACTTC
-,TRBD2,TRBJ2-7,TRBV28,CASSYGLALAYEQYF,TGTGCCAGCAGTTATGGACTAGCGCTAGCCTACGAGCAGTACTTC
-,TRBD1,TRBJ1-2,TRBV6-6,CASKRDRAPYGYTF,TGTGCCAGCAAACGGGACAGGGCCCCCTATGGCTACACCTTC
few,-,TRBJ1-2,TRBV28,CASSLFVVGGYTF,TGTGCCAGCAGTTTATTTGTGGTAGGCGGCTACACCTTC
few,-,TRBJ2-5,TRBV21-1,CASSPCGETQYF,TGTGCCAGCAGCCCCTGTGGTGAGACCCAGTACTTC
once,-,TRBJ2-2,TRBV5-6,CASSLSFSGQTNTGELFF,TGTGCCAGCAGCTTGAGTTTTTCGGGTCAGACGAACACCGGGGAGCTGTTTTTT
-,TRBD1,TRBJ2-5,TRBV18,CASSPDRAKLQGTQYF,TGTGCCAGCTCACCTGACAGGGCGAAGCTCCAAGGGACCCAGTACTTC
few,-,TRBJ2-7,TRBV7-2,CASSRKALYEQYF,TGTGCCAGCAGCCGGAAGGCGCTCTACGAGCAGTACTTC
-,TRBD2,TRBJ2-1,TRBV15,CATSRSGQAGGPYNEQFF,TGTGCCACCAGCAGATCAGGGCAGGCGGGAGGGCCTTACAATGAGCAGTTCTTC
few,-,TRBJ2-3,TRBV27,CASTTIPDPTSTDTQYF,TGTGCCAGCACAACAATCCCCGACCCAACTAGCACAGATACGCAGTATTTT
-,-,TRBJ2-2,TRBV5-1,CASSQDTPSTGELFF,TGCGCCAGCAGCCAAGATACCCCTTCCACCGGGGAGCTGTTTTTT
-,-,TRBJ2-1,TRBV7-6,CASSLEVPHEQFF,TGTGCCAGCAGCTTAGAGGTCCCCCATGAGCAGTTCTTC
-,TRBD2,TRBJ2-1,TRBV4-2,CASSQAGLAASYNEQFF,TGTGCCAGCAGCCAAGCCGGACTAGCAGCTTCCTACAATGAGCAGTTCTTC
-,-,TRBJ2-2,TRBV15,CATSRRSLSNTGELFF,TGTGCCACCAGCAGGAGGTCCCTGAGCAACACCGGGGAGCTGTTTTTT
few,-,TRBJ2-4,TRBV28,CASSHTGSNIQYF,TGTGCCAGCAGTCATACAGGGAGTAACATTCAGTACTTC
few,-,TRBJ1-5,TRBV2,CASTDRDSNQPQHF,TGTGCCAGCACCGACAGAGATAGCAATCAGCCCCAGCATTTT
many,-,TRBJ2-1,TRBV29-1,CSVERDRSYNEQFF,TGCAGCGTTGAACGTGACAGGTCCTACAATGAGCAGTTCTTC
few,-,TRBJ1-1,TRBV4-1,CASSPRGQGRPEAFF,TGCGCCAGCAGCCCAAGAGGTCAGGGGAGGCCTGAAGCTTTCTTT
-,-,TRBJ2-5,TRBV9,CASAGTNQETQYF,TGTGCCAGCGCCGGGACGAACCAAGAGACCCAGTACTTC
few,-,TRBJ2-5,TRBV4-3,CASSQALPGTGETQYF,TGCGCCAGTAGCCAAGCCTTACCTGGGACTGGAGAGACCCAGTACTTC
-,TRBD1,TRBJ1-1,TRBV20-1,CSARGDRGTAFF,TGCAGTGCTAGAGGGGACAGGGGAACGGCTTTCTTT
-,-,TRBJ1-2,TRBV2,CASSEVSVDRSFLYGYTF,TGTGCCAGCAGTGAAGTAAGTGTCGACAGGTCGTTCCTCTATGGCTACACCTTC
few,-,TRBJ2-1,TRBV18,CASSPPSFAYNEQFF,TGTGCCAGCTCACCACCTAGCTTTGCCTACAATGAGCAGTTCTTC
-,TRBD2,TRBJ2-7,TRBV6-5,CASSYLGGRINEQYF,TGTGCCAGCAGTTACTTAGGCGGGAGGATCAACGAGCAGTACTTC
few,-,TRBJ1-1,TRBV5-4,CASSPGAQRTEAFF,TGTGCCAGCAGCCCCGGGGCCCAGCGCACTGAAGCTTTCTTT